Listed here is a single T cell receptor (beta chain). This sample was included in a study of blood T cell repertoires in COVID-19. Study-level information: The United States, Italy and Spain supplied acute and convalescent COVID-19 samples. The cDNA or gDNA used as material had been derived from T cells, B-cell-depleted T cells, or PBMCs.

Study processing details: How many nucleated cells were present was estimated from reference gene primer amplification. Sequencing used immunoSEQ multiplex PCR; TCRdb keeps in-frame clones, though not all of them. V and J calls and clone size are as listed in that table; D and trimming were resolved from the DNA. Of roughly 250,000 clones detected, more than 60% appear once; the ten largest clones hold around 4.1%. V lost 5 bases, J lost 7 bases, and 12 bases lay in between. The CDR3 sequence is 13 residues long. Germline V CDR1 and CDR2: LNHDA, SQIVND (reference sequence). V gene TRBV19 combines with J gene TRBJ1-5; D not resolved. Material: peripheral blood. The receptor was isolated from a woman in her thirties or forties with active or convalescent COVID-19. As DNA, the CDR3 is TGTGCCAGTAGTCCTAACCCTCGGCAGCCCCAGCATTTT. Its translation: CASSPNPRQPQHF.